Below are 16 T cell receptor beta chains sequenced from a single sample in a study of control samples from healthy donors and cancer patients. This table comes from immunoSEQ multiplex PCR, and its TCRdb copy is limited to in-frame clones, with some not included. The sample contains around 17,000 clones, around nine tenths of which appear only once. Sequences were obtained from PBMCs. All receptors come from a man between 60 and 70 years old with head and neck cancer.

This rearrangement joins TRBV7-9 to TRBJ1-4; D unclear. V lost 1 base, J lost 7 bases, and 10 bases lay in between. CDR3 size: 14 residues. Germline CDR1 reads SEHNR; CDR2 reads FQNEAQ (reference sequence). CDR3 nucleotide sequence: TGTGCCAGCAGCTTAGAGCGTTCGGCTGAAAAACTGTTTTTT. This codes for CASSLERSAEKLFF.

This chain connects TRBV14 to TRBJ2-5, with TRBD1 matching over 7 bases. Trimming cost V 3 bases and J 2 bases; bases outside gene matches: 3. Germline V gives CDR1 SGHDN, CDR2 FVKESK. The CDR3 covers 14 residues. The CDR3 protein is CASSQNRGQETQYF. The CDR3 DNA is TGTGCCAGCAGCCAGAACAGGGGTCAAGAGACCCAGTACTTC. The full variable domain, with the rest looked up from reference TRBV14 and TRBJ2-5, is EAGVTQFPSHSVIEKGQTVTLRCDPISGHDNLYWYRRVMGKEIKFLLHFVKESKQDESGMPNNRFLAERTGGTYSTLKVQPAELEDSGVYFCASSQNRGQETQYFGPGTRLLVL.

This chain connects TRBV20-1 to TRBJ2-2; possibly TRBD2 for D (6 bases). Trimming stripped 3 bases from V and 4 bases from J, with 12 bases between. CDR3 length: 14 amino acids. Germline loops: CDR1 DFQATT, CDR2 SNEGSKA (reference sequence). The CDR3 loop reads CSASWRGGTGELFF. CDR3 sequence (DNA): TGCAGTGCTAGTTGGAGGGGTGGCACCGGGGAGCTGTTTTTT.

The rearrangement uses TRBV5-1 and TRBJ2-5; D is perhaps TRBD1 (6 bases). Germline CDR1 SGHRS, CDR2 YFSETQ. Trimming removed 0 bases at V and 2 bases at J, with 11 bases between. The CDR3 sequence is 15 residues long. The DNA of the CDR3 is TGCGCCAGCAGCTTGGCCGGGACACCACAAGAGACCCAGTACTTC. Protein sequence: CASSLAGTPQETQYF.

J is TRBJ1-4 and V is TRBV21-1. TRBV21-1 is assigned pseudogene status. CDR3 size: 14 residues. The CDR3 protein is CASTHRGEGEKLFF. The CDR3 nucleotides are TGTGCCAGCACCCACCGGGGGGAGGGCGAAAAACTGTTTTTT.

This clone was seen just once. J is TRBJ2-7 and V is TRBV12-5, with D hard to call. This CDR3 spans 12 amino acids. Trimming left V 3 bases short and J 4 bases short, with 7 bases between. Germline values: CDR1 LGHNT, CDR2 FRNRAP. In DNA form, the CDR3 reads TGTGCTAGTGGTTTATGGCCTTACGAGCAGTACTTC. Protein: CASGLWPYEQYF.

The gene calls are TRBV2 and TRBJ1-6, with 9 bases that match TRBD1. The CDR3 has 13 amino acids. Unmatched junction bases numbered 6, after V lost 8 bases and J lost 10 bases. Per germline, CDR1 SNHLY and CDR2 FYNNEI. CDR3 sequence reads: CASGGQGESPLHF. CDR3 coding DNA: TGTGCCAGCGGGGGACAGGGTGAATCACCCCTCCACTTT.

The chain links TRBV19 to TRBJ2-2, with a weak D call TRBD2 (5 bases). CDR1 LNHDA and CDR2 SQIVND come from the germline V gene (reference sequence). Trimming left V 8 bases short and J 4 bases short, with 14 bases between. The CDR3 runs 14 residues. The CDR3 bases are TGTGCCAGTCGGGAACAGAGGAGCACCGGGGAGCTGTTTTTT. It is translated as CASREQRSTGELFF. The full variable domain, its missing parts supplied by reference TRBV19 and TRBJ2-2, is DGGITQSPKYLFRKEGQNVTLSCEQNLNHDAMYWYRQDPGQGLRLIYYSQIVNDFQKGDIAEGYSVSREKKESFPLTVTSAQKNPTAFYLCASREQRSTGELFFGEGSRLTVL.

The chain combines TRBV7-2 with TRBJ2-7, with D possibly being TRBD1 (5 bases). Trimming cost V 8 bases and J 1 base, with 15 bases left between them. Germline assignment: CDR1 SGHTA and CDR2 FQGNSA. The CDR3 consists of 14 residues. For the CDR3, the DNA is TGTGCCAGCTTGGAAGGACATAGTTCCTACGAGCAGTACTTC. Protein: CASLEGHSSYEQYF.

This chain links TRBV18 with TRBJ1-1, with D maybe TRBD1 (5 bases). Germline values: CDR1 KGHSH, CDR2 LQKENI. The V end was cut by 5 bases, the J end by 1 base, with 11 bases between. CDR3 length: 14 residues. CDR3 residues: CASSSTATNTEAFF. The CDR3 region has the DNA TGTGCCAGCTCATCGACAGCCACGAACACTGAAGCTTTCTTT. Together with reference TRBV18 and TRBJ1-1, the CDR3 gives the full variable domain: NAGVMQNPRHLVRRRGQEARLRCSPMKGHSHVYWYRQLPEEGLKFMVYLQKENIIDESGMPKERFSAEFPKEGPSILRIQQVVRGDSAAYFCASSSTATNTEAFFGQGTRLTVV.

This clone has just one count. Germline and junction disagree at one end, which may indicate a read error. V is TRBV7-7 and J is TRBJ2-3; 8 positions match TRBD2. The CDR3 totals 14 residues. Germline values: CDR1 SSHAT, CDR2 FNYEAQ (reference sequence). The CDR3 here is CASSSRGGSDTQYF. The CDR3 region has the DNA TGTGCTAGCAGCTCCCGGGGGGGTTCGGATACGCAGTATTTT.

The rearrangement joins TRBV20-1 to TRBJ2-7; TRBD1 aligns across 7 bases. CDR1 DFQATT and CDR2 SNEGSKA come from the germline V gene (reference sequence). There are 11 residues in the CDR3. Trimming cost V 6 bases and J 8 bases; bases outside gene matches: 7. The CDR3 coding sequence is TGCAGTGCAACCAAACAGGGGCAGCAGTACTTC. This codes for CSATKQGQQYF.

V is TRBV12-5 and J is TRBJ1-4; D may be TRBD1 (5 bases). Germline V gene data show CDR1 as LGHNT and CDR2 as FRNRAP. The CDR3 length is 14 residues. The ends were cut back, 2 bases at V and 8 bases at J, with 12 bases in the middle. CDR3 in amino acids: CASGLWGRREKLFF. The CDR3 nucleotides read TGTGCTAGTGGTTTGTGGGGCAGGCGGGAAAAACTGTTTTTT. Drawing the rest from reference TRBV12-5 and TRBJ1-4, the complete variable domain is DARVTQTPRHKVTEMGQEVTMRCQPILGHNTVFWYRQTMMQGLELLAYFRNRAPLDDSGMPKDRFSAEMPDATLATLKIQPSEPRDSAVYFCASGLWGRREKLFFGSGTQLSVL.

The chain is built from TRBV7-8 and TRBJ2-7; D unclear. From germline, CDR1 is SGHVS and CDR2 FQNEAQ. The germline V and J ends were trimmed by 5 bases and 3 bases, with 23 bases remaining between them. The CDR3 totals 17 residues. The CDR3 DNA reads TGTGCCAGCAGCGGTAACGCCAGGTCCGTTTTCTACTACGAGCAGTACTTC. Translating it yields CASSGNARSVFYYEQYF.

This chain uses TRBV5-4 with TRBJ2-5, with a possible D match to TRBD2 (7 bases). CDR3 length: 16 amino acids. V was shortened by 2 bases and J by 0 bases, with 14 bases between the two germline ends. Germline CDR1 and CDR2: SGHNT and YYREEE (reference sequence). CDR3 loop: CASSLGGRGYQETQYF. CDR3 in DNA: TGTGCCAGCAGCTTAGGGGGGCGGGGGTACCAAGAGACCCAGTACTTC.

This chain uses TRBV5-6 with TRBJ2-7, with 7 bases lining up with TRBD2. Germline V gives CDR1 SGHDT, CDR2 YYEEEE. After removal of 4 bases from V and 2 bases from J, the junction contained 6 bases not matched to a gene. There are 14 residues in the CDR3. The CDR3 region has the DNA TGTGCCAGCAGCGCTGGGGGGGGAGCCTACGAGCAGTACTTC. It codes for CASSAGGGAYEQYF.